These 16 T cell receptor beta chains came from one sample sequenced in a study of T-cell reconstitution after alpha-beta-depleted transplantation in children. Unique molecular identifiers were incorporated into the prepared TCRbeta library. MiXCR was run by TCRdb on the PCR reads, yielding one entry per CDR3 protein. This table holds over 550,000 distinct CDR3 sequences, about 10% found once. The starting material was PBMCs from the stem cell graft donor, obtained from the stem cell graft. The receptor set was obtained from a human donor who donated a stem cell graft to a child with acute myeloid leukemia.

The CDR3 DNA sequence: TGTGCCAGCAGCCTTTTAGGGGTAACGAGCTCCTACGAGCAGTACTTC. Amino acid sequence: CASSLLGVTSSYEQYF. The genes are TRBV7-9 and TRBJ2-7, with D possibly being TRBD1 (5 bases). With 5 bases removed from V and 0 bases from J, the gap between germline ends came to 17 bases. The CDR3 covers 16 residues. The germline V gene encodes CDR1 SEHNR and CDR2 FQNEAQ (reference sequence).

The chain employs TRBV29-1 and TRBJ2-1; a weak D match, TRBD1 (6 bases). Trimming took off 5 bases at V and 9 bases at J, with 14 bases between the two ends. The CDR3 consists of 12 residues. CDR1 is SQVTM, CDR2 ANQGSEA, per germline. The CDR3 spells CSVRPTGGEQFF. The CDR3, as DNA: TGCAGCGTTAGACCGACAGGAGGTGAGCAGTTCTTC.

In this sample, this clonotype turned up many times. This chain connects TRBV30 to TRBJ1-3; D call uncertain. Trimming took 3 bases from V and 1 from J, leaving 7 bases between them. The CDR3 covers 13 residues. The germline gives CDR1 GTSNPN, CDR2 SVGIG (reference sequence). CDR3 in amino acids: CAWSLGSGNTIYF. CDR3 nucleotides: TGTGCCTGGAGCCTGGGATCTGGAAACACCATATATTTT.

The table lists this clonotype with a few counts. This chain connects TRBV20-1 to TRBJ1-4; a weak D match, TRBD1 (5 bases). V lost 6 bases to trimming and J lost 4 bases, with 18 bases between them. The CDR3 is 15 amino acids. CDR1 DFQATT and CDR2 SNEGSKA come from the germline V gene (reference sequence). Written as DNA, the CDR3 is TGCAGTGCAGCAATGGGAGGGACGGGTAATGAAAAACTGTTTTTT. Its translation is CSAAMGGTGNEKLFF.

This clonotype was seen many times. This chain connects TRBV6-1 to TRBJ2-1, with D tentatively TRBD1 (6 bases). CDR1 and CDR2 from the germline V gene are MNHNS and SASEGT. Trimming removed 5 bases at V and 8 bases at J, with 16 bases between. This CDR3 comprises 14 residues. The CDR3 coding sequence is TGTGCCAGCAGTCAAGGGGGAGTTTTGGATGAGCAGTTCTTC. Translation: CASSQGGVLDEQFF.

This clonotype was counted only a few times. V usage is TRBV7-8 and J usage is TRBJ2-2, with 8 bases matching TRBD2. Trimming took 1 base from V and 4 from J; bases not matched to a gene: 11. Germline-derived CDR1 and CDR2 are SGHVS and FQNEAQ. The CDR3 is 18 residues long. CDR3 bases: TGTGCCAGCAGCTTAGTATGGGTCCCGGGAGGGAGCACCGGGGAGCTGTTTTTT. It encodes CASSLVWVPGGSTGELFF.

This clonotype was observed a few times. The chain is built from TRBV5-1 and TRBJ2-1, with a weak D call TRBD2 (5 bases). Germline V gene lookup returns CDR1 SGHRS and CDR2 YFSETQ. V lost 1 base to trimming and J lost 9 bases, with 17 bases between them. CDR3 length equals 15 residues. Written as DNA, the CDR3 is TGCGCCAGCAGCTTGACTAATAGCGTTGAGGGTGAGCAGTTCTTC. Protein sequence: CASSLTNSVEGEQFF. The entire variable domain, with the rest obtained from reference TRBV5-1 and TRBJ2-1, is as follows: KAGVTQTPRYLIKTRGQQVTLSCSPISGHRSVSWYQQTPGQGLQFLFEYFSETQRNKGNFPGRFSGRQFSNSRSEMNVSTLELGDSALYLCASSLTNSVEGEQFFGPGTRLTVL.

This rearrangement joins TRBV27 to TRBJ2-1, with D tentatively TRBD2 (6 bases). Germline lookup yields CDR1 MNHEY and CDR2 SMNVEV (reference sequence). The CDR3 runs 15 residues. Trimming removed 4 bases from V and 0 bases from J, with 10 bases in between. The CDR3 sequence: CASSSGTRSYNEQFF. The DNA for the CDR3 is TGTGCCAGCAGTTCCGGGACTCGCTCCTACAATGAGCAGTTCTTC.

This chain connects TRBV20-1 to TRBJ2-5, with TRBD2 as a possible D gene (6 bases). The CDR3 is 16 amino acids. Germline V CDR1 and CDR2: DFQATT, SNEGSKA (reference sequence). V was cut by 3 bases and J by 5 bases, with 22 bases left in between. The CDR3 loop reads CSARGRGRSRGETQYF. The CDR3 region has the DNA TGCAGTGCTAGGGGACGCGGACGTTCCCGGGGGGAGACCCAGTACTTC.

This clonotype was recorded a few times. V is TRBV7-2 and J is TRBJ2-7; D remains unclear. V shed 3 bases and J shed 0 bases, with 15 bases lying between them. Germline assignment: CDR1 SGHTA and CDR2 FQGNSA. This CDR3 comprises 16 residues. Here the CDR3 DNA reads TGTGCCAGCAGCTTTGGAGCGCGCTCAAGCTCCTACGAGCAGTACTTC. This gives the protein CASSFGARSSSYEQYF.

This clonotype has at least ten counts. The CDR3 region is CASSPFSVPDTQYF. For the CDR3, the DNA is TGTGCCAGCAGCCCCTTTAGCGTCCCAGATACGCAGTATTTT. V gene TRBV11-2 combines with J gene TRBJ2-3, with TRBD2 as a possible D gene (5 bases). The CDR3 runs to 14 residues. V lost 5 bases and J lost 4, with 13 bases in between. The germline V gene has CDR1 SGHAT and CDR2 FQNNGV.

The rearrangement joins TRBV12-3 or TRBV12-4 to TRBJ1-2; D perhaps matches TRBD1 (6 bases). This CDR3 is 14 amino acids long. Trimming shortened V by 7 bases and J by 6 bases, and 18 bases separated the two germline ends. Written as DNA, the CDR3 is TGTGCCAGCACCCTGACAGGACAGTCTCATGGCTACACCTTC. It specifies CASTLTGQSHGYTF.

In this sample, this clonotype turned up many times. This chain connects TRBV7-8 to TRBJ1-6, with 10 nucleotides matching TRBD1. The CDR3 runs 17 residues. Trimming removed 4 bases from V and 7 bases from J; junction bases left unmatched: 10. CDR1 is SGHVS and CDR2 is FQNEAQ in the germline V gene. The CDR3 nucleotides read TGTGCCAGCAGCTACCCCGACAGGGGGCTTGGGAATTCACCCCTCCACTTT. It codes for CASSYPDRGLGNSPLHF.

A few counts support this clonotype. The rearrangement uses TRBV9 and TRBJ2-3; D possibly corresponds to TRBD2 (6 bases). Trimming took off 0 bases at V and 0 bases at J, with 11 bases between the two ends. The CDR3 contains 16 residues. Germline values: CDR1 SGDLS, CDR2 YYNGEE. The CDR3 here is CASSVVGGKSTDTQYF. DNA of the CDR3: TGTGCCAGCAGCGTAGTTGGCGGGAAGAGCACAGATACGCAGTATTTT.

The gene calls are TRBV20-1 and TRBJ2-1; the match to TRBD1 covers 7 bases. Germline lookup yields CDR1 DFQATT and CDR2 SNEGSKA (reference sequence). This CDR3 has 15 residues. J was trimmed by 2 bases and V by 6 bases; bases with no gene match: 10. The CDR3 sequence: CSAGTGQAPYNEQFF. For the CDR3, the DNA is TGCAGTGCGGGGACCGGACAGGCGCCCTACAATGAGCAGTTCTTC.

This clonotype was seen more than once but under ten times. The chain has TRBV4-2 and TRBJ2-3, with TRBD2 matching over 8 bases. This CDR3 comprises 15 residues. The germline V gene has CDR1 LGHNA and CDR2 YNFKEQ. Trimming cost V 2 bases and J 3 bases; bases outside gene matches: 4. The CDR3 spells CASSQPGGPTDTQYF. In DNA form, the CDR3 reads TGTGCCAGCAGCCAACCGGGAGGGCCGACAGATACGCAGTATTTT.